This T cell receptor beta chain was documented in a study of cytomegalovirus exposure and HLA in healthy donors. The study, taken as a whole, reports: The study labeled fewer than 200 TCR beta chains cytomegalovirus-associated. A missense DCLRE1C variant was associated with V- and J-gene trimming of TCR beta chains in a later analysis, and an independent cohort replicated the association.

As to this clone: Its target is unknown.

With 60 Vbeta and 13 Jbeta primers, the PCR was carried out. The protocol was immunoSEQ multiplex PCR, while the TCRdb copy is restricted to in-frame clones and leaves out a portion. Among roughly 160,000 clones, roughly 84% were seen once, and the ten largest hold 0.38%. Sequenced material: PBMCs. The receptor was derived from a boy younger than 10 in good health and CMV-seronegative.

CDR3 in amino acids: CASSPSIDRGDYNEQFF. The CDR3 DNA reads as TGCGCCAGCAGCCCCTCTATTGATCGGGGAGACTACAATGAGCAGTTCTTC. The gene calls are TRBV5-1 and TRBJ2-1; D possibly corresponds to TRBD2 (5 bases). V dropped 4 bases and J dropped 3 bases, with 20 bases sitting between them. Germline V gene data show CDR1 as SGHRS and CDR2 as YFSETQ. The CDR3 has 17 residues.